This T cell receptor beta chain was profiled in a study of T cells after yellow fever vaccination. Study outcomes and limitations: Weaker overall was a secondary response that nonetheless peaked faster, on day 5 versus 15. Contaminating bulk clonotypes could be abundant in FACS-sorted repertoires. Post-booster reappearance was seen for most primary-vaccination clones (just over 95% CD4, around 89% CD8).

Concerning this clonotype itself: Its target is not known.

In making TCR cDNA, 5'RACE template switching added a universal primer site and UMIs to it. MiXCR, run by TCRdb on the 5' RACE reads, gives a single entry per CDR3 protein. Of about 320,000 distinct CDR3 sequences listed, roughly a tenth were seen once; the top ten hold roughly 3%. The CDR3 spans 15 residues. Trimming cost V 5 bases and J 8 bases; bases outside gene matches: 9. Per germline, CDR1 SEHNR and CDR2 FQNEAQ (reference sequence). The chain is built from TRBV7-9 and TRBJ2-1; 10 positions match TRBD2. The receptor's source is a man aged 18 to 30 who received the YFV17D yellow fever vaccine. Sequenced material: CD4+ T cells sorted from PBMCs, taken 45 days after the yellow fever booster vaccination. In nucleotides, the CDR3 is TGTGCCAGCAGCCGAAAGCGGGGGGGCCTGGATGAGCAGTTCTTC. Amino acid sequence: CASSRKRGGLDEQFF.